The 24 T cell receptor beta chains below all came from one sample that was sequenced in a study of response to subunit inactivated influenza vaccine. MiXCR, run by TCRdb on the RT-PCR reads, gives a single entry per CDR3 protein. Altogether some 570,000 distinct CDR3 sequences are present, 10% to 12% being singletons, with the ten largest covering roughly 9.6%. The same data also contributed to another study, on T cells expressing NK-cell markers. That report notes: With UMIs, 5'RACE template switching was used to make TCR beta cDNA.

Specimen: PBMCs from blood, collected on the day of vaccination. These receptor sequences come from a man aged 50 or older who received an inactivated influenza vaccine.

In this sample, this clonotype turned up a few times. The chain couples TRBV12-3 or TRBV12-4 to TRBJ2-3; TRBD2 agrees at 13 bases. The CDR3 is 16 residues long. V trimming: 6 bases; J trimming: 3 bases; junction bases outside the gene matches: 6. CDR3 nucleotides: TGTGCCAGCAGCTACGGACTAGCGGGGGCTACAGATACGCAGTATTTT. This translates into CASSYGLAGATDTQYF.

In this sample, this clonotype turned up a few times. J is TRBJ1-5 and V is TRBV4-1, with TRBD1 identical over 9 bases. V gave up 4 bases and J gave up 6 bases; unmatched junction bases: 10. CDR1 MGHRA and CDR2 YSYEKL come from the germline V gene. CDR3 length: 16 amino acids. CDR3 nucleotides: TGCGCCAGCAGCCCATCCGGGACAGGGCTGTTTCAGCCCCAGCATTTT. Encoded protein: CASSPSGTGLFQPQHF.

The chain carries TRBV5-1 and TRBJ2-5; D is perhaps TRBD2 (7 bases). This CDR3 is 17 amino acids long. V shed 0 bases and J shed 0 bases, with 15 bases lying between them. The germline CDR1 and CDR2 sequences are SGHRS and YFSETQ. This CDR3 is CASSLVGGPPYQETQYF. The CDR3 bases are TGCGCCAGCAGCTTGGTGGGGGGGCCCCCTTACCAAGAGACCCAGTACTTC.

V is TRBV3-1 and J is TRBJ2-5, with 10 positions matching TRBD2. The length of the CDR3 is 18 residues. J was trimmed by 0 bases and V by 0 bases; bases with no gene match: 7. The germline gives CDR1 LGHDT, CDR2 YNNKEL (reference sequence). CDR3 DNA sequence: TGTGCCAGCAGCCAAGATTTAGCGGGGGGTACTTACCAAGAGACCCAGTACTTC. Translation: CASSQDLAGGTYQETQYF.

The rearrangement joins TRBV20-1 to TRBJ1-5; the D is unclear. Trimming pared 3 bases from V and 0 bases from J, leaving 9 bases between. The CDR3 spans 14 residues. Germline CDR1 is DFQATT and CDR2 is SNEGSKA (reference sequence). CDR3 loop: CSASPGNSNQPQHF. The CDR3 DNA follows: TGCAGTGCTAGTCCAGGCAATAGCAATCAGCCCCAGCATTTT.

This clonotype was seen only a few times. The chain combines TRBV29-1 with TRBJ2-1; D may be TRBD2 (6 bases). V was cut by 5 bases and J by 7 bases, with 18 bases left in between. The length of the CDR3 is 14 residues. Per the germline V gene, CDR1 is SQVTM and CDR2 is ANQGSEA. The CDR3 is CSVSARLVGNEQFF. DNA for the CDR3: TGCAGCGTTAGTGCGCGACTAGTTGGTAATGAGCAGTTCTTC.

This clonotype appeared a few times. This chain links TRBV7-7 with TRBJ2-5; possibly TRBD2 for D (6 bases). The V end lost 1 base, the J end lost 4 bases, and 13 bases lay between the germline ends. Looked up from germline, CDR1 is SSHAT and CDR2 is FNYEAQ (reference sequence). This CDR3 comprises 15 residues. This CDR3 reads CASSLGLARPETQYF. In DNA form, the CDR3 reads TGTGCCAGCAGCTTAGGGCTAGCGCGCCCAGAGACCCAGTACTTC.

This chain links TRBV20-1 with TRBJ2-7; D perhaps matches TRBD2 (6 bases). The ends were cut back, 7 bases at V and 0 bases at J, with 10 bases in the middle. Germline assignment: CDR1 DFQATT and CDR2 SNEGSKA (reference sequence). The CDR3 contains 12 residues. The CDR3 loop reads CSVSSGSYEQYF. The CDR3, as DNA: TGCAGTGTAAGTAGCGGCTCCTACGAGCAGTACTTC.

V and J are TRBV20-1 and TRBJ2-5, with TRBD1 matching over 11 bases. The CDR3 spans 14 residues. Germline V CDR1 and CDR2: DFQATT, SNEGSKA (reference sequence). Germline trimming cut 4 bases from V and 5 bases from J; bases unmatched to any gene: 6. CDR3 sequence (DNA): TGCAGTGCTACAGGGACAGGGGGTTTGGAGACCCAGTACTTC. Translation gives CSATGTGGLETQYF.

This clonotype was seen many times. The gene calls are TRBV20-1 and TRBJ2-1; no reliable D call. CDR3 length: 13 amino acids. Germline V gene data show CDR1 as DFQATT and CDR2 as SNEGSKA (reference sequence). In DNA, the CDR3 is TGCAGGGTTGACAAAAGCTCCTACAATGAGCAGTTCTTC. Encoded protein: CRVDKSSYNEQFF.

This clonotype was recorded a few times. The gene calls are TRBV20-1 and TRBJ2-1, with 8 positions matching TRBD2. The germline V gene encodes CDR1 DFQATT and CDR2 SNEGSKA (reference sequence). The ends lost 5 bases at V and 4 bases at J; junction bases unmatched: 7. The CDR3 totals 14 residues. DNA of the CDR3: TGCAGTGCTGAGTTAGCGGGGCGATACAATGAGCAGTTCTTC. Amino acids: CSAELAGRYNEQFF.

V is TRBV7-2 and J is TRBJ1-1, with 8 nucleotides matching TRBD1. The germline CDR1 and CDR2 sequences are SGHTA and FQGNSA. J lost 1 base, V lost 2 bases, and 3 bases had no gene match. This CDR3 region has 15 residues. CDR3 bases: TGTGCCAGCAGCTTAAGACAGGGGAAGAACACTGAAGCTTTCTTT. Translating it yields CASSLRQGKNTEAFF.

This clonotype came up a few times. The chain combines TRBV13 with TRBJ1-1; 8 bases align to TRBD1. CDR1 is PRHDT, CDR2 FYEKMQ, per germline (reference sequence). V lost 5 bases and J lost 6; bases outside the gene matches: 5. The CDR3 covers 13 residues. CDR3 protein: CASSKQGVAEAFF. CDR3 in DNA: TGTGCCAGCAGCAAACAGGGGGTCGCTGAAGCTTTCTTT.

The chain uses TRBV20-1 and TRBJ2-2, with TRBD2 matching over 9 bases. Germline values: CDR1 DFQATT, CDR2 SNEGSKA (reference sequence). V lost 5 bases and J lost 6; bases outside the gene matches: 7. The CDR3 sequence is 14 residues long. The CDR3 nucleotides read TGCAGTGCTCCCGGGACTAGCTTCCCCGGGGAGCTGTTTTTT. Residues: CSAPGTSFPGELFF.

This clonotype was counted ten times or more. The J gene is TRBJ2-2, the V gene TRBV11-2; perhaps D is TRBD1 or TRBD2 (5 bases each). This CDR3 has 14 residues. The V gene's germline CDR1 is SGHAT and CDR2 FQNNGV. V lost 2 bases, J lost 5 bases, and 9 bases lay in between. The CDR3 DNA sequence: TGTGCCAGCAGCTTATATGGGACGACCGGGGAGCTGTTTTTT. Translated: CASSLYGTTGELFF. Combining the CDR3 with reference TRBV11-2 and TRBJ2-2 gives the whole variable domain EAGVAQSPRYKIIEKRQSVAFWCNPISGHATLYWYQQILGQGPKLLIQFQNNGVVDDSQLPKDRFSAERLKGVDSTLKIQPAKLEDSAVYLCASSLYGTTGELFFGEGSRLTVL.

This clonotype showed up many times. Sequence at one end of the junction differs from germline and may be a read error. The rearrangement joins TRBV9 to TRBJ2-3; possibly TRBD2 for D (5 bases). The CDR3 extends over 14 amino acids. The germline CDR1 and CDR2 sequences are SGDLS and YYNGEE. This CDR3 is CASGKDFGTNTQYF. The CDR3 coding sequence is TGTGCCAGTGGGAAGGACTTCGGCACAAATACGCAGTATTTT.

Note on this clonotype: One end of the junction varies from germline; a read error may be responsible. This rearrangement joins TRBV29-1 to TRBJ2-1; TRBD1 matches 7 bases. Germline assignment: CDR1 SQVTM and CDR2 ANQGSEA. The length of the CDR3 is 14 residues. CDR3 sequence: CSSLTDRSYKEQFF. CDR3 nucleotides: TGCAGCTCATTAACGGACAGGTCCTACAAGGAGCAGTTCTTC.

The chain has TRBV14 and TRBJ2-1; D not resolved. The CDR3 sequence is 13 residues long. The V end lost 4 bases, the J end lost 8 bases, and 12 bases lay between the germline ends. Per the germline V gene, CDR1 is SGHDN and CDR2 is FVKESK. The CDR3 loop is CASSRTAVDEQFF. The CDR3 DNA is TGTGCCAGCAGCCGGACGGCGGTGGATGAGCAGTTCTTC. Looking up the rest from reference TRBV14 and TRBJ2-1 gives the full variable domain: EAGVTQFPSHSVIEKGQTVTLRCDPISGHDNLYWYRRVMGKEIKFLLHFVKESKQDESGMPNNRFLAERTGGTYSTLKVQPAELEDSGVYFCASSRTAVDEQFFGPGTRLTVL.

Many counts were recorded for this clonotype. This chain joins TRBV12-3 or TRBV12-4 and TRBJ1-4; the D gene is possibly TRBD1 (5 bases). The CDR3 covers 16 residues. Trimming left V 3 bases short and J 4 bases short, with 15 bases between. The DNA for the CDR3 is TGTGCCAGCAGTTTCGCCGGGGGACCGCTTAATGAAAAACTGTTTTTT. It is translated as CASSFAGGPLNEKLFF.

This clonotype was seen a handful of times. Without the conserved terminal phenylalanine or tryptophan, this CDR3 likely stems from a read error. The DNA is left out, because the CDR3 cannot be placed on it with certainty; the CDR3 is given as TCRdb lists it. The rearrangement joins TRBV29-1 to TRBJ2-5; the DNA was not used to check the table's D call, TRBD2. Both ends counted, the CDR3 spans 13 residues. CDR1 and CDR2 from the germline V gene are SQVTM and ANQGSEA. The CDR3 protein is CSVEDTLAGGRTY.

This clonotype has ten or more counts. The gene calls are TRBV5-1 and TRBJ1-1, with D perhaps matching TRBD1 (6 bases). V lost 4 bases to trimming and J lost 8 bases, with 18 bases between them. Germline assignment: CDR1 SGHRS and CDR2 YFSETQ. This CDR3 spans 14 amino acids. The CDR3 nucleotides are TGCGCCAGCAGCAAGGAGGGCAGGGGAACAGAAGCTTTCTTT. It encodes CASSKEGRGTEAFF.

The sample holds many counts of this clonotype. This chain joins TRBV11-2 and TRBJ2-1, with D perhaps matching TRBD1 (5 bases). The CDR3 length is 13 residues. Trimming took off 3 bases at V and 6 bases at J, with 9 bases between the two ends. The V gene's germline CDR1 is SGHAT and CDR2 FQNNGV. The DNA of the CDR3 is TGTGCCAGCAGCTTTTCAGGGTCCAATGAGCAGTTCTTC. This sequence encodes CASSFSGSNEQFF.

This clonotype has at least ten counts. V gene TRBV28 combines with J gene TRBJ1-4; the D is unclear. The germline V gene has CDR1 MDHEN and CDR2 SYDVKM. Trimming took 5 bases from V and 5 from J, leaving 18 bases between them. This CDR3 region has 16 residues. The CDR3 is CASSPRGRPKNEKLFF. CDR3 DNA sequence: TGTGCCAGCAGTCCCCGAGGACGCCCAAAAAATGAAAAACTGTTTTTT.

The genes are TRBV7-9 and TRBJ2-1; D uncertain. Germline CDR1 and CDR2: SEHNR and FQNEAQ (reference sequence). The CDR3 has 15 amino acids. The ends were cut back, 5 bases at V and 0 bases at J, with 11 bases in the middle. The CDR3 spells CASSIRVSSYNEQFF. The CDR3 DNA sequence: TGTGCCAGCAGCATAAGGGTGAGCTCCTACAATGAGCAGTTCTTC.